The sequence of this T cell receptor (beta chain) was determined in a study of blood T cell repertoires in COVID-19. About the research overall: COVID-19 samples from acute and convalescent phases originated in the United States, Italy and Spain.

The age range of participants was 18 to 89 years, with residence in about two dozen US areas. Profiling relied on immunoSEQ multiplex PCR, and the TCRdb table lists in-frame clones only, not all of them. The sample holds approximately 300,000 clones, 90% seen once. This CDR3 comprises 13 residues. The germline V gene has CDR1 LNHDA and CDR2 SQIVND (reference sequence). Losses at the gene ends were 2 bases for V and 7 bases for J; bases not matched to a gene: 5. Input material: PBMCs or T cells enriched from blood (not recorded which). The TCR was taken from a woman in her 30s who had been exposed to COVID-19. The chain recombines TRBV19 with TRBJ2-7; 7 bases agree with TRBD1. Here the CDR3 reads CASSIRDSPEQYF. The CDR3 nucleotides are TGTGCCAGTAGTATACGGGACAGTCCGGAGCAGTACTTC.